This T cell receptor (beta chain) originates from a study of regulatory and conventional T cells in RAG deficiency. Whole-study results and caveats: These Omenn syndrome Treg sorts may hold peripherally activated cells instead. Omenn syndrome and CID/AS patients had approximately 100-fold fewer unique Treg TCR beta sequences, versus around 9.4-fold elsewhere.

Regulatory T cells were sorted from blood as CD4+ CD25-high CD127-low cells. Measured with immunoSEQ multiplex PCR; TCRdb has only the in-frame clones, and not every one. The sample carries about 7,100 clones, about 90% recorded once. Details on this clone: Antigen specificity is unknown.

These data also formed part of another study, on regulatory T cells. This second study notes: The PCR used 52 TRBV and 13 TRBJ primers. Regulatory T cells showed the strongest V-J pair restriction and V/J gene skewing among patient repertoires.

The receptor was isolated from a human donor in good health. The sample consisted of CD127- CD25+ CD4+ Tregs sorted from blood.

The chain's CDR3 is CASSLYGGTEAFF. In nucleotides, the CDR3 is TGTGCCAGCAGCTTGTACGGGGGGACTGAAGCTTTCTTT. This chain connects TRBV5-4 to TRBJ1-1; D is perhaps TRBD1 (5 bases). This CDR3 has 13 residues. V was clipped by 1 base and J by 5 bases, with 9 bases between them. The germline V gene has CDR1 SGHNT and CDR2 YYREEE (reference sequence).